This T cell receptor (beta chain) comes out of a study of esophageal squamous cell carcinoma under preoperative chemotherapy. Germline V lookup: CDR1 SGHVS, CDR2 FNYEAQ. The CDR3 totals 13 residues, both ends included. TCRdb analysed the PCR reads with MiXCR anew, one entry per CDR3 protein. This sample has about 18,000 distinct CDR3 sequences, with 35% to 55% found just once. As for this clonotype: The conserved phenylalanine or tryptophan normally closing the CDR3 is absent here, so this likely arose from a read error. Because the CDR3's place on the DNA is in doubt, the DNA is left out and the CDR3 is given as listed by TCRdb.

Time point denoted: after preoperative PTX-NDP chemotherapy. This sequence originates from a human donor with esophageal squamous cell carcinoma. The donor label of this sample is uncertain. The chain is built from TRBV7-6 and TRBJ2-6; the table calls TRBD2, which could not be checked here. The specimen was collected from a patient given preoperative chemotherapy. CDR3 protein: CASSRPGGLAGGP.